A single T cell receptor (beta chain) is shown here with its context. The record originates from a study of cytomegalovirus exposure and HLA in healthy donors. CDR1 and CDR2 (germline): LNHDA, SQIVND (reference sequence). V lost 6 bases, J lost 2 bases, and 11 bases lay in between. This CDR3 region has 14 residues. 60 Vbeta and 13 Jbeta primers were used in PCR. The protocol was immunoSEQ multiplex PCR, while the TCRdb copy is restricted to in-frame clones and leaves out a portion. This table holds nearly 200,000 clones, 77% found once. The origin of this receptor is a woman aged 25 to 45 in good health and CMV-seropositive. The sequenced sample was PBMCs. This sequence joins TRBV19 and TRBJ1-5, with a possible D match to TRBD1 (6 bases). CDR3 sequence reads: CASRQGGGNQPQHF. DNA of the CDR3: TGTGCCAGTAGACAGGGCGGTGGCAATCAGCCCCAGCATTTT.